This paragraph covers one TCR beta chain sequence. Its matching antigen is unknown. The PCR used 60 Vbeta and 13 Jbeta primers. Here immunoSEQ multiplex PCR was the method, and the copy in TCRdb shows in-frame clones only, minus some. The sample carries 160,000 or so clones, approximately 88% recorded once. CDR3 length equals 15 residues. In germline, CDR1 is KGHSH, CDR2 LQKENI. The V end lost 3 bases, the J end lost 1 base, and 10 bases lay between the germline ends. These data are taken from a study of cytomegalovirus exposure and HLA in healthy donors. Overall study results and limits: Researchers reported in a later analysis that common viral pathogens appeared linked to several top clusters. Researchers reportedly found TCR beta sequences accurately predicted most subjects' HLA-A and HLA-B alleles. Later analysis showed most CMV-associated TCR beta chains appearing HLA-restricted.

Sequenced sample: PBMCs. The J gene is TRBJ1-5, the V gene TRBV18; possibly TRBD1 for D (5 bases). This clonotype was obtained from a woman aged 18-29 years in good health and CMV-seronegative. The CDR3 protein is CASSPGRTSNQPQHF. Here the CDR3 DNA reads TGTGCCAGCTCACCGGGCAGGACAAGCAATCAGCCCCAGCATTTT.